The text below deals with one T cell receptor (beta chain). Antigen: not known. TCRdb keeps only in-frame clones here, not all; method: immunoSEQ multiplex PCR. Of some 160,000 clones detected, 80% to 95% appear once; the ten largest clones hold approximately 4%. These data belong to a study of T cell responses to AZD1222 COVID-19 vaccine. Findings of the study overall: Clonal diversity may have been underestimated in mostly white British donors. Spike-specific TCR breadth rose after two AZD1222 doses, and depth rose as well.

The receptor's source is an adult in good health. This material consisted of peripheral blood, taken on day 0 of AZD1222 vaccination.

The DNA for the CDR3 is TGCGCCAGCAGCTGGGGGGACAGGGATGGAAACACCATATATTTT. Residues: CASSWGDRDGNTIYF. The J gene is TRBJ1-3, the V gene TRBV5-1; TRBD1 agrees at 9 bases. This CDR3 has 15 amino acids. Trimming cost V 3 bases and J 3 bases; bases outside gene matches: 4. Germline CDR1 and CDR2: SGHRS and YFSETQ.